A single sample is the source of the 15 T cell receptor beta chains below, sequenced in a study of early T cells in non-severe SARS-CoV-2 infection. TCRdb re-called the 5' RACE reads with MiXCR, one entry per CDR3 protein. This sample has roughly 65,000 distinct CDR3 sequences, with roughly an eighth found just once. Sequencing was carried out using whole blood. The receptors were sampled from an adult who was a healthcare worker with PCR-confirmed SARS-CoV-2 infection or an uninfected control (not recorded which).

This clonotype was seen many times. The V and J genes are TRBV9 and TRBJ2-1, with D unresolved. The CDR3 spans 15 residues. V shed 2 bases and J shed 10 bases, with 19 bases lying between them. Per the germline V gene, CDR1 is SGDLS and CDR2 is YYNGEE. CDR3 in DNA: TGTGCCAGCAGCGTTGGAGAACTGGCTTCGTGGGAGCAGTTCTTC. This gives the protein CASSVGELASWEQFF.

This clonotype was observed once. The chain is built from TRBV20-1 and TRBJ2-3, with 9 bases matching TRBD2. The length of the CDR3 is 15 residues. Trimming took 6 bases from V and 7 from J; bases not matched to a gene: 14. Looked up from germline, CDR1 is DFQATT and CDR2 is SNEGSKA (reference sequence). In DNA form, the CDR3 reads TGCAGTGCCCTGGTCCTAGCGGGGAAGGGCAATACGCAGTATTTT. It translates to CSALVLAGKGNTQYF.

This clonotype was seen only a few times. The rearrangement joins TRBV18 to TRBJ2-7; TRBD2 agrees at 9 bases. Germline CDR1 and CDR2: KGHSH and LQKENI. The CDR3 runs 16 residues. Trimming took 2 bases from V and 4 from J; bases not matched to a gene: 9. The CDR3 nucleotides read TGTGCCAGCTCACCAGCTTACCCTAGCGGGGAGTACGAGCAGTACTTC. It is translated as CASSPAYPSGEYEQYF. Looking up the rest from reference TRBV18 and TRBJ2-7 gives the full variable domain: NAGVMQNPRHLVRRRGQEARLRCSPMKGHSHVYWYRQLPEEGLKFMVYLQKENIIDESGMPKERFSAEFPKEGPSILRIQQVVRGDSAAYFCASSPAYPSGEYEQYFGPGTRLTVT.

The rearrangement links TRBV6-1 to TRBJ2-5, with unresolved D. The CDR3 extends over 14 amino acids. The germline V and J ends were trimmed by 1 base and 1 base, with 7 bases remaining between them. Germline CDR1 MNHNS, CDR2 SASEGT. The CDR3 region has the DNA TGTGCCAGCAGTGAAGTTGTCAGCCAAGAGACCCAGTACTTC. Translating gives CASSEVVSQETQYF.

The V call is TRBV7-8, the J call TRBJ2-5; D uncertain. CDR1 SGHVS and CDR2 FQNEAQ come from the germline V gene. CDR3 length equals 11 residues. Trimming took 7 bases from V and 1 from J, leaving 4 bases between them. The CDR3 is CASITQETQYF. CDR3 DNA: TGTGCCAGCATCACCCAAGAGACCCAGTACTTC.

The sample holds a few counts of this clonotype. This chain links TRBV19 with TRBJ1-5; D is unclear. The germline V gene has CDR1 LNHDA and CDR2 SQIVND (reference sequence). The CDR3 totals 14 residues. Deletions cut 1 base from V and 5 bases from J, with 9 bases between. The CDR3 DNA reads TGTGCCAGTAGTATAGTCCTCCGGGATCAGCCCCAGCATTTT. It codes for CASSIVLRDQPQHF.

Many counts were recorded for this clonotype. The rearrangement joins TRBV7-9 to TRBJ1-1, with D perhaps TRBD1 (5 bases). CDR1 and CDR2 from the germline V gene are SEHNR and FQNEAQ (reference sequence). Trimming left V 4 bases short and J 1 base short, with 10 bases between. CDR3 length equals 14 residues. CDR3 loop: CASSSRDRNTEAFF. The CDR3 coding sequence is TGTGCCAGCAGCTCGCGGGACCGGAACACTGAAGCTTTCTTT.

This clonotype was counted many times. V usage is TRBV7-8 and J usage is TRBJ2-7, with a tentative D call TRBD2 (5 bases). The CDR3 length is 16 residues. Germline V gene data show CDR1 as SGHVS and CDR2 as FQNEAQ. The ends were cut back, 5 bases at V and 4 bases at J, with 21 bases in the middle. The CDR3 here is CASSPPGGASPYEQYF. The CDR3 nucleotides are TGTGCCAGCAGCCCCCCCGGAGGAGCTTCACCGTACGAGCAGTACTTC.

V usage is TRBV28 and J usage is TRBJ1-2; D unclear. Per the germline V gene, CDR1 is MDHEN and CDR2 is SYDVKM. The CDR3 totals 15 residues. The V and J ends lost 3 bases and 4 bases respectively, with 15 bases between them. The CDR3: CASSLRLVGGYGYTF. Here the CDR3 DNA reads TGTGCCAGCAGTTTGCGGTTGGTCGGAGGCTATGGCTACACCTTC.

The CDR3 region has the DNA TGCAGCGTTGTGGTAACGGCGGGGACCCTCCACTTT. Translated, it gives CSVVVTAGTLHF. The chain joins TRBV29-1 to TRBJ1-6; D is uncertain. CDR3 length: 12 residues. V was shortened by 4 bases and J by 14 bases, with 15 bases between the two germline ends. Germline-derived CDR1 and CDR2 are SQVTM and ANQGSEA.

In its sample, this clonotype was seen a few times. The chain links TRBV7-2 to TRBJ1-3, with D unresolved. The V end was cut by 1 base, the J end by 7 bases, with 5 bases between. The CDR3 runs to 12 residues. CDR1 and CDR2 (germline): SGHTA, FQGNSA. The CDR3 DNA reads TGTGCCAGCAGCTTAGTTGGGAACACCATATATTTT. It codes for CASSLVGNTIYF.

V is TRBV20-1 and J is TRBJ2-1; 9 nucleotides line up with TRBD1. The junction had 3 bases not matched to a gene; V was cut back by 6 bases and J by 6 bases. The CDR3 runs to 12 residues. The V gene's germline CDR1 is DFQATT and CDR2 SNEGSKA (reference sequence). Here the CDR3 DNA reads TGCAGTGCCATGGACAGGGGCAATGAGCAGTTCTTC. It codes for CSAMDRGNEQFF.

The chain joins TRBV7-2 to TRBJ1-1; TRBD1 matches at 8 bases. Germline trimming cut 1 base from V and 4 bases from J; bases unmatched to any gene: 5. This CDR3 region has 15 residues. The germline CDR1 and CDR2 sequences are SGHTA and FQGNSA. CDR3 nucleotides: TGTGCCAGCAGCTTAGTGGGCAGGGGGCTCACTGAAGCTTTCTTT. As protein: CASSLVGRGLTEAFF.

This clonotype was observed at least ten times. One junction end does not reproduce the germline sequence, and a read error may be involved. The CDR3 coding sequence is TGTGCTAGCAGCTTAGTGGTCCAGGGGGCAAGCCCCGCCACTGAAGCTTTCTTT. This gives the protein CASSLVVQGASPATEAFF. The chain employs TRBV7-7 and TRBJ1-1, with 8 bases aligning to TRBD1. The CDR3 is 18 amino acids. The germline CDR1 and CDR2 sequences are SSHAT and FNYEAQ (reference sequence).

This clonotype was counted between two and nine times. The chain couples TRBV6-2 or TRBV6-3 to TRBJ2-7, with TRBD1 matching over 7 bases. With V trimmed by 2 bases and J by 5 bases, 9 bases remained unmatched. Germline V gives CDR1 MNHEY, CDR2 SVGEGT. The CDR3 spans 15 residues. CDR3 sequence: CASSYLLGQVNEQYF. In DNA form, the CDR3 reads TGTGCCAGCAGTTACCTCCTCGGACAGGTCAACGAGCAGTACTTC.